This entry concerns a single T cell receptor (beta chain). The data were obtained in a study of human T cells and chemical hapten exposure. Whole-study context: Variability of per-sample TCR yields stemmed mainly from small differences in pooled library volume.

Trimming at V came to 1 base and at J to 4 bases, leaving 3 bases not matched to a gene. CDR1 is DFQATT and CDR2 is SNEGSKA in the germline V gene (reference sequence). The CDR3 has 13 residues. Time point defined: pre-sensitization, week 0. Documented treatment: therapeutic diphenylcyclopropenone sensitization with weekly scalp DPC. TCRdb fed the RACE reads into MiXCR, producing one record per CDR3 protein. Altogether under 200,000 distinct CDR3 sequences are present, more than 25% being singletons, with the ten largest covering less than 3%. This receptor was obtained from a woman aged 25 to 39 with alopecia areata. Some clones in this sample may be carry-over from other donors' samples. Here the sequenced sample was whole blood, taken in connection with sensitization to the hapten diphenylcyclopropenone (DPC). The V call is TRBV20-1, the J call TRBJ1-2, with 7 bases aligning to TRBD1. The CDR3 DNA is TGCAGTGCTAGAGGCGACAGGGCCTATGGCTACACCTTC. This gives the protein CSARGDRAYGYTF.